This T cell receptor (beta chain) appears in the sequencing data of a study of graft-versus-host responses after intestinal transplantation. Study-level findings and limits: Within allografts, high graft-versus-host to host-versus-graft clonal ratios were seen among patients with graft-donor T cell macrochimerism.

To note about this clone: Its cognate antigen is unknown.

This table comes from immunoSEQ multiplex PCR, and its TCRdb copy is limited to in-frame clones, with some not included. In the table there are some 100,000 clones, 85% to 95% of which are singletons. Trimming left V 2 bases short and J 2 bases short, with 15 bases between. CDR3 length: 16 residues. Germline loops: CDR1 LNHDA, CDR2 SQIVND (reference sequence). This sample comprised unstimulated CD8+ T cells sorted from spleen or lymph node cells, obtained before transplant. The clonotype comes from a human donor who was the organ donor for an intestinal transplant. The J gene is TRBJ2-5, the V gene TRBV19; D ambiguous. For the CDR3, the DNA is TGTGCCAGTAGTATATATTTGCGGTTAGTTCAAGAGACCCAGTACTTC. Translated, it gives CASSIYLRLVQETQYF.